Following are 5 T cell receptor beta chains from one sample sequenced in a study of cytomegalovirus exposure and HLA in healthy donors. The PCR contained 60 Vbeta and 13 Jbeta primers. TCRdb's copy holds only in-frame clones and misses some; the assay was immunoSEQ multiplex PCR. The sample's table shows about 74,000 clones. Sequenced: PBMCs. Receptors originate from a female donor in good health and CMV-seropositive.

This chain's CDR3 is CASRMTSGNYEQYF. Here the CDR3 DNA reads TGTGCCAGCAGGATGACTAGCGGGAACTACGAGCAGTACTTC. This chain uses TRBV27 with TRBJ2-7; TRBD2 matches at 11 bases. With V trimmed by 6 bases and J by 3 bases, 4 bases remained unmatched. CDR3 length: 14 residues. Germline V gene sequence: CDR1 MNHEY, CDR2 SMNVEV (reference sequence).

The genes are TRBV11-2 and TRBJ2-7; a possible D gene is TRBD1 (5 bases). Germline lookup yields CDR1 SGHAT and CDR2 FQNNGV. The CDR3 spans 14 residues. With 1 base removed from V and 0 bases from J, the gap between germline ends came to 7 bases. The CDR3 nucleotides read TGTGCCAGCAGCTTAGGTAGGGGCTCCTACGAGCAGTACTTC. Translation: CASSLGRGSYEQYF.

The rearrangement joins TRBV5-6 to TRBJ2-1; 7 bases are a match to TRBD1. Unmatched junction bases numbered 19, after V lost 4 bases and J lost 9 bases. The CDR3 runs 17 residues. CDR1 is SGHDT and CDR2 is YYEEEE in the germline V gene. The CDR3 here is CASSVAMTGMDSSEQFF. The DNA for the CDR3 is TGTGCCAGCAGCGTGGCAATGACAGGGATGGATAGTAGTGAGCAGTTCTTC.

The rearrangement joins TRBV10-3 to TRBJ2-7; 9 bases align to TRBD1. The CDR3 sequence is 16 residues long. Germline V gene sequence: CDR1 ENHRY, CDR2 SYGVKD. J lost 2 bases, V lost 1 base, and 6 bases had no gene match. The CDR3 DNA reads as TGTGCCATCAGTGAGTTCCGGGACAGGGATGCCTACGAGCAGTACTTC. The encoded protein is CAISEFRDRDAYEQYF.

V gene TRBV11-2 combines with J gene TRBJ1-6, with D unresolved. The germline CDR1 and CDR2 sequences are SGHAT and FQNNGV. The CDR3 is 14 amino acids. Trimming took off 2 bases at V and 11 bases at J, with 13 bases between the two ends. CDR3 coding DNA: TGTGCCAGCAGCTTAACGCCCAGGAATCCACCCCTCCACTTT. This encodes CASSLTPRNPPLHF.